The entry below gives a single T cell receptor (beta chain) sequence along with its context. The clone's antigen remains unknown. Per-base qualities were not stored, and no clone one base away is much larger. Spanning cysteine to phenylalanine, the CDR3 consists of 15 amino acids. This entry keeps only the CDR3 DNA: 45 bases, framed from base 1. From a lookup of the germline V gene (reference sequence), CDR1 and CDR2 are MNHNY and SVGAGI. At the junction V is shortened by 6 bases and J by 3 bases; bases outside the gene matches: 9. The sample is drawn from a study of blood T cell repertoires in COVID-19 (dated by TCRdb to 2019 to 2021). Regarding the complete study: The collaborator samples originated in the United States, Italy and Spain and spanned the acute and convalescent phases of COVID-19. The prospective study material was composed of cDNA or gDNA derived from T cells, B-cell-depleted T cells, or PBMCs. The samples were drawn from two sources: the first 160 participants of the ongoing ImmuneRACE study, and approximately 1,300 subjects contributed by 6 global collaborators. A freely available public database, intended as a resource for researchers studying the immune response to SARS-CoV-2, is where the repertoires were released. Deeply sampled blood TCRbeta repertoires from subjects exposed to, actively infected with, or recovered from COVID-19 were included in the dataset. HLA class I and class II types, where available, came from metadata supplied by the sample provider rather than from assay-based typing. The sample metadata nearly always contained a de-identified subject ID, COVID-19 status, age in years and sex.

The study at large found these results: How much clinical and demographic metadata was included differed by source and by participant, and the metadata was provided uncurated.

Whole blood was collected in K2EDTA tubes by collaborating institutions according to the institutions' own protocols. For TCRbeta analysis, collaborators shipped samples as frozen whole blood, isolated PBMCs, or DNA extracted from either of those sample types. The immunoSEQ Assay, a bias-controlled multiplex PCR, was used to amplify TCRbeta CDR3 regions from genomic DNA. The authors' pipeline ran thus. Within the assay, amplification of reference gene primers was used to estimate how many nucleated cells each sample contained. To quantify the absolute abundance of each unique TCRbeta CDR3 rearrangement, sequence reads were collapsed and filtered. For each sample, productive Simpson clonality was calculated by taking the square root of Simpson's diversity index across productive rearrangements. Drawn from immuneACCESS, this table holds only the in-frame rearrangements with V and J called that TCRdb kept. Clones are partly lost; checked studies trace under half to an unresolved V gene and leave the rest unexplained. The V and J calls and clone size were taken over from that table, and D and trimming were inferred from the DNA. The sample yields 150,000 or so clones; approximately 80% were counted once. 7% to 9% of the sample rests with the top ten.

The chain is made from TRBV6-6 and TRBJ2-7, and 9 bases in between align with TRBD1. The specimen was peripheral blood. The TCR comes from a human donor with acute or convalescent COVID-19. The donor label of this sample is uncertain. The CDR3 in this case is CASSTAGQGNYEQYF. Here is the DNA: TGTGCCAGCAGCACTGCGGGACAGGGAAACTACGAGCAGTACTTC.